This T cell receptor beta chain derives from a study of radiotherapy plus CTLA-4 blockade in lung cancer. Study summary: Among enrolled patients, under 20% responded and roughly 28% achieved disease control.

Assay: immunoSEQ multiplex PCR; the TCRdb copy retains only in-frame clones and omits some. The sample holds around 40,000 clones; more than 70% are singletons and the top ten take approximately 6%. Concerning this clone itself: The antigen is unknown.

CDR1 and CDR2 (germline): SGHVS, FQNEAQ. Trimming took off 1 base at V and 1 base at J, with 26 bases between the two ends. The CDR3 is 20 residues long. General study findings and limits: Blood saw expansion of tumor-derived TCR clones after radiotherapy plus ipilimumab.

The rearrangement joins TRBV7-8 to TRBJ2-7; the D gene is possibly TRBD1 (6 bases). The receptor was derived from a human donor with non-small cell lung cancer who had stable disease on radiotherapy plus ipilimumab. This material consisted of peripheral blood, taken from a patient treated with radiotherapy plus ipilimumab. The CDR3 here is CASSLVRQGLGERMSYEQYF. CDR3 DNA sequence: TGTGCCAGCAGCTTAGTTAGGCAGGGGTTAGGTGAGAGAATGTCCTACGAGCAGTACTTC.